This TCR beta chain was observed in a study of blood T cell repertoires in COVID-19. Study-wide context: Collection of acute and convalescent COVID-19 samples took place in the United States, Italy and Spain.

The repertoire was sequenced with immunoSEQ multiplex PCR; TCRdb's copy has only in-frame clones and lacks some. The profile covers approximately 100,000 clones, with roughly 85% appearing a single time and 1.5% to 2% taken by the ten largest. The sequencing sample was made of peripheral blood. The TCR comes from a woman in her seventies with active or convalescent COVID-19.

The CDR3 DNA sequence: TGTGCCTGTTCAGCGGGGGGGCAAAGTGAGCAGTTCTTC. Translated: CACSAGGQSEQFF. The chain recombines TRBV7-6 with TRBJ2-1; 10 bases are shared with TRBD2. The CDR3 spans 13 residues. Germline V gives CDR1 SGHVS, CDR2 FNYEAQ. Trimming at V came to 11 bases and at J to 9 bases, leaving 10 bases not matched to a gene.